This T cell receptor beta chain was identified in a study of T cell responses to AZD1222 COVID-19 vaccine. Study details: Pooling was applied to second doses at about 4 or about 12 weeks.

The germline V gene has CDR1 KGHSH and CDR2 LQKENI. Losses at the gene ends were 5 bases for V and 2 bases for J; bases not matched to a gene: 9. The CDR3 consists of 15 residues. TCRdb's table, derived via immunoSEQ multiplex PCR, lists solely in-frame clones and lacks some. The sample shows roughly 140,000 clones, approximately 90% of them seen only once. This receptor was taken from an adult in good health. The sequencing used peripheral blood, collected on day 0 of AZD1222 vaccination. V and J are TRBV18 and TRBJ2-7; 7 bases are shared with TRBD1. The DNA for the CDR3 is TGTGCCAGCTCAGCGACAGGGTCATCTACCTACGAGCAGTACTTC. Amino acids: CASSATGSSTYEQYF.